This T cell receptor (beta chain) appears in the sequencing data of a study of blood T cell repertoires in COVID-19. The wider study: There were acute and convalescent COVID-19 samples, and they came from the United States, Italy and Spain. PBMCs, B-cell-depleted T cells, or T cells were the source of the cDNA or gDNA that made up the material.

The CDR3 is 14 residues long. Germline-derived CDR1 and CDR2 are ENHRY and SYGVKD. V was trimmed by 4 bases and J by 4 bases, leaving 11 bases between them. Patients in Seattle were enrolled during active infection, then followed longitudinally. The authors' processing: Amplifying reference gene primers gave estimates of nucleated cell counts. The data were produced by immunoSEQ multiplex PCR, yet TCRdb's version contains in-frame clones alone and is incomplete. D and trimming come from the DNA, and the V and J calls and clone size come from that table. The sample has over 250,000 clones; 88% are singletons. This clone occurred once.

Sample: peripheral blood. This sequence was found in a woman between 65 and 79 years old with COVID-19, enrolled during active disease. J is TRBJ1-3 and V is TRBV10-3, with unresolved D. The CDR3 DNA is TGTGCCATCAGTGGAAGGGAGTTCGGAAACACCATATATTTT. Its protein is CAISGREFGNTIYF.